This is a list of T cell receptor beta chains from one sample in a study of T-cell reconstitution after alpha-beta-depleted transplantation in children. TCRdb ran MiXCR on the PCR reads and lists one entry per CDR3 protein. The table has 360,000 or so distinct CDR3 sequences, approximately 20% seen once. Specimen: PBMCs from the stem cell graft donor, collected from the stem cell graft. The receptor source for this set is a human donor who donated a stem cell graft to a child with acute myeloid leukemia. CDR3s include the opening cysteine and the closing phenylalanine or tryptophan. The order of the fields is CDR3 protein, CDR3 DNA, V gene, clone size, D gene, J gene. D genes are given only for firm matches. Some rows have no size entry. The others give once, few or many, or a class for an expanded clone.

cdr3_aa: CASSLVRRRLYGYTF
cdr3_nt: TGTGCCAGCAGTTTAGTCCGAAGGCGACTTTATGGCTACACCTTC
v_call: TRBV12-3/TRBV12-4
clone_size: NA
d_call: NA
j_call: TRBJ1-2

cdr3_aa: CSARELSGRAYNEQFF
cdr3_nt: TGCAGTGCTAGAGAACTTAGCGGGAGGGCCTACAATGAGCAGTTCTTC
v_call: TRBV20-1
clone_size: NA
d_call: TRBD2
j_call: TRBJ2-1

cdr3_aa: CASSPGEYEQYF
cdr3_nt: TGTGCCAGCAGCCCGGGGGAATACGAGCAGTACTTC
v_call: TRBV28
clone_size: NA
d_call: NA
j_call: TRBJ2-7

cdr3_aa: CSARMEAADTQYF
cdr3_nt: TGCAGTGCTAGAATGGAAGCCGCAGATACGCAGTATTTT
v_call: TRBV20-1
clone_size: NA
d_call: NA
j_call: TRBJ2-3

cdr3_aa: CASSLVHGVGQTGQYF
cdr3_nt: TGTGCCAGCAGCTTAGTTCACGGGGTCGGCCAGACGGGCCAGTACTTC
v_call: TRBV7-2
clone_size: NA
d_call: NA
j_call: TRBJ2-5

cdr3_aa: CASRNTDTQYF
cdr3_nt: TGTGCCAGCAGGAACACAGATACGCAGTATTTT
v_call: TRBV2
clone_size: NA
d_call: NA
j_call: TRBJ2-3

cdr3_aa: CASSQDRVSLNEQFF
cdr3_nt: TGTGCCAGCAGCCAAGATAGAGTCAGCCTGAATGAGCAGTTCTTC
v_call: TRBV3-1
clone_size: NA
d_call: NA
j_call: TRBJ2-1

cdr3_aa: CAISTDDNEQSF
cdr3_nt: TGTGCCATCAGTACCGATGACAATGAGCAGTCCTTC
v_call: TRBV10-3
clone_size: NA
d_call: NA
j_call: TRBJ2-1

cdr3_aa: CSAGRKTGELFF
cdr3_nt: TGCAGTGCGGGACGTAAAACCGGGGAGCTGTTTTTT
v_call: TRBV20-1
clone_size: few
d_call: NA
j_call: TRBJ2-2

cdr3_aa: CASSRTSPTDTQYF
cdr3_nt: TGTGCCAGCAGTAGGACTAGCCCGACAGATACGCAGTATTTT
v_call: TRBV7-2
clone_size: NA
d_call: TRBD2
j_call: TRBJ2-3

cdr3_aa: CASSRRGPPDTQYF
cdr3_nt: TGTGCCAGCAGTCGAAGAGGGCCTCCGGATACGCAGTATTTT
v_call: TRBV12-3/TRBV12-4
clone_size: few
d_call: NA
j_call: TRBJ2-3

cdr3_aa: CASRGAGDYEQYF
cdr3_nt: TGTGCCAGCAGGGGTGCGGGGGACTACGAGCAGTACTTC
v_call: TRBV28
clone_size: NA
d_call: TRBD2
j_call: TRBJ2-7

cdr3_aa: CASSPLAGTNTGELFF
cdr3_nt: TGTGCCAGCAGCCCTTTAGCGGGTACGAACACCGGGGAGCTGTTTTTT
v_call: TRBV7-2
clone_size: few
d_call: TRBD2
j_call: TRBJ2-2

cdr3_aa: CATSRVRPGQARFLSTEAFF
cdr3_nt: TGTGCCACCAGCAGAGTAAGGCCGGGACAGGCTCGCTTTTTGAGTACTGAAGCTTTCTTT
v_call: TRBV15
clone_size: NA
d_call: TRBD1
j_call: TRBJ1-1

cdr3_aa: CASGPTSGRTGELFF
cdr3_nt: TGTGCCAGCGGACCCACTAGCGGGAGGACCGGGGAGCTGTTTTTT
v_call: TRBV7-3
clone_size: few
d_call: TRBD2
j_call: TRBJ2-2

cdr3_aa: CASSLNGLAGGRGYEQYF
cdr3_nt: TGCGCCAGCAGCTTGAACGGGTTAGCGGGAGGCAGAGGGTACGAGCAGTACTTC
v_call: TRBV5-1
clone_size: NA
d_call: TRBD2
j_call: TRBJ2-7

cdr3_aa: CASSVGSGTSYEQYF
cdr3_nt: TGTGCCAGCAGCGTAGGCAGCGGGACCTCCTACGAGCAGTACTTC
v_call: TRBV9
clone_size: once
d_call: TRBD2
j_call: TRBJ2-7

cdr3_aa: CASSFGQGEINEQFF
cdr3_nt: TGTGCCAGCAGCTTCGGACAGGGGGAAATCAATGAGCAGTTCTTC
v_call: TRBV7-8
clone_size: few
d_call: TRBD1
j_call: TRBJ2-1

cdr3_aa: CSALPALAGEGEQYF
cdr3_nt: TGCAGTGCTCTTCCAGCGCTAGCGGGAGAGGGCGAGCAGTACTTC
v_call: TRBV20-1
clone_size: NA
d_call: TRBD2
j_call: TRBJ2-7

cdr3_aa: CSVEGALAGGTYEQYF
cdr3_nt: TGCAGCGTTGAGGGGGCACTAGCGGGAGGGACCTACGAGCAGTACTTC
v_call: TRBV29-1
clone_size: few
d_call: TRBD2
j_call: TRBJ2-7

cdr3_aa: CASSLKAGSPYEQYF
cdr3_nt: TGTGCCAGCAGTTTAAAGGCAGGGTCTCCCTACGAGCAGTACTTC
v_call: TRBV27
clone_size: NA
d_call: NA
j_call: TRBJ2-7

cdr3_aa: CSARAWGESYNEQFF
cdr3_nt: TGCAGTGCTAGAGCGTGGGGGGAGTCCTACAATGAGCAGTTCTTC
v_call: TRBV20-1
clone_size: few
d_call: NA
j_call: TRBJ2-1

cdr3_aa: CASSERQNGDEQFF
cdr3_nt: TGTGCCAGCAGTGAGAGGCAAAACGGCGATGAGCAGTTCTTC
v_call: TRBV2
clone_size: few
d_call: NA
j_call: TRBJ2-1

cdr3_aa: CASSLDRANILNEQFF
cdr3_nt: TGTGCCAGCAGTTTAGACAGGGCCAACATACTCAATGAGCAGTTCTTC
v_call: TRBV27
clone_size: few
d_call: TRBD1
j_call: TRBJ2-1

cdr3_aa: CASSLGSAYQETQYF
cdr3_nt: TGTGCCAGCAGCTTAGGTAGCGCGTACCAAGAGACCCAGTACTTC
v_call: TRBV7-8
clone_size: NA
d_call: NA
j_call: TRBJ2-5

cdr3_aa: CASSGYSGSSEQYF
cdr3_nt: TGTGCCAGCAGTGGATACTCCGGGTCCTCCGAGCAGTACTTC
v_call: TRBV27
clone_size: many
d_call: NA
j_call: TRBJ2-7

cdr3_aa: CSAGLAGGPGSTDTQYF
cdr3_nt: TGCAGTGCTGGACTAGCGGGAGGGCCGGGGAGCACAGATACGCAGTATTTT
v_call: TRBV20-1
clone_size: NA
d_call: TRBD2
j_call: TRBJ2-3

cdr3_aa: CASSVGTGELFF
cdr3_nt: TGTGCCAGCAGCGTTGGCACCGGGGAGCTGTTTTTT
v_call: TRBV9
clone_size: NA
d_call: NA
j_call: TRBJ2-2

cdr3_aa: CSARETGDQPQHF
cdr3_nt: TGCAGTGCTAGAGAGACAGGGGACCAGCCCCAGCATTTT
v_call: TRBV20-1
clone_size: NA
d_call: TRBD1
j_call: TRBJ1-5

cdr3_aa: CSASDLLADYYNEQFF
cdr3_nt: TGCAGTGCTAGTGACCTCCTAGCGGACTATTACAATGAGCAGTTCTTC
v_call: TRBV20-1
clone_size: NA
d_call: TRBD2
j_call: TRBJ2-1

cdr3_aa: CASSLALLGQGNTEAFF
cdr3_nt: TGCGCCAGCAGCTTGGCTCTTTTGGGACAGGGGAACACTGAAGCTTTCTTT
v_call: TRBV5-1
clone_size: many
d_call: TRBD1
j_call: TRBJ1-1

cdr3_aa: CASSPGQNTNYGYTF
cdr3_nt: TGTGCCAGCAGTCCCGGACAGAATACTAACTATGGCTACACCTTC
v_call: TRBV12-3/TRBV12-4
clone_size: few
d_call: NA
j_call: TRBJ1-2

cdr3_aa: CASRGGRVADTQYF
cdr3_nt: TGTGCCAGCAGAGGCGGGAGGGTCGCAGATACGCAGTATTTT
v_call: TRBV14
clone_size: many
d_call: TRBD2
j_call: TRBJ2-3

cdr3_aa: CASSLVAGEGDEQFF
cdr3_nt: TGTGCCAGCAGTCTGGTAGCGGGAGAGGGTGATGAGCAGTTCTTC
v_call: TRBV6-4
clone_size: few
d_call: TRBD2
j_call: TRBJ2-1

cdr3_aa: CSVEFGKQYF
cdr3_nt: TGCAGCGTTGAGTTCGGCAAGCAGTACTTC
v_call: TRBV29-1
clone_size: NA
d_call: NA
j_call: TRBJ2-7

cdr3_aa: CSVARGVGVYEQYF
cdr3_nt: TGCAGCGTTGCTCGAGGGGTGGGGGTTTACGAGCAGTACTTC
v_call: TRBV29-1
clone_size: NA
d_call: NA
j_call: TRBJ2-7

cdr3_aa: CASSERQTVLEEAFF
cdr3_nt: TGCGCCAGCAGCGAGCGGCAGACAGTTCTAGAAGAAGCTTTCTTT
v_call: TRBV4-1
clone_size: NA
d_call: NA
j_call: TRBJ1-1

cdr3_aa: CASSLLPGLAGVRSYNEQFF
cdr3_nt: TGCGCCAGCAGCTTGTTGCCGGGACTAGCGGGAGTAAGATCCTACAATGAGCAGTTCTTC
v_call: TRBV5-1
clone_size: NA
d_call: TRBD2
j_call: TRBJ2-1

cdr3_aa: CASSLWDRPNSPLHF
cdr3_nt: TGTGCCAGCAGTTTATGGGACAGACCTAATTCACCCCTCCACTTT
v_call: TRBV28
clone_size: NA
d_call: NA
j_call: TRBJ1-6

cdr3_aa: CASSLSSRGNEQFF
cdr3_nt: TGTGCCAGCAGTTTATCTTCCAGGGGCAATGAGCAGTTCTTC
v_call: TRBV27
clone_size: NA
d_call: NA
j_call: TRBJ2-1

cdr3_aa: CATSDSRTSGRPSNEQFF
cdr3_nt: TGTGCCACCAGTGATTCACGGACTAGCGGGAGGCCATCCAATGAGCAGTTCTTC
v_call: TRBV24-1
clone_size: few
d_call: TRBD2
j_call: TRBJ2-1

cdr3_aa: CASSGVAGGVHTQYF
cdr3_nt: TGTGCCAGCAGTGGTGTAGCGGGTGGGGTCCATACGCAGTATTTT
v_call: TRBV12-3/TRBV12-4
clone_size: few
d_call: TRBD2
j_call: TRBJ2-3

cdr3_aa: CASSSSTSGSGSDTQYF
cdr3_nt: NA
v_call: TRBV6-5
clone_size: few
d_call: NA
j_call: TRBJ2-3

cdr3_aa: CASSFGQGYYNEQFF
cdr3_nt: TGTGCCAGCAGCTTCGGACAGGGGTACTACAATGAGCAGTTCTTC
v_call: TRBV7-2
clone_size: NA
d_call: TRBD1
j_call: TRBJ2-1

cdr3_aa: CATSDSAYQETQYF
cdr3_nt: TGTGCCACCAGTGATTCTGCGTACCAAGAGACCCAGTACTTC
v_call: TRBV24-1
clone_size: few
d_call: NA
j_call: TRBJ2-5

cdr3_aa: CASSQGAMTGASWGYTF
cdr3_nt: TGTGCCAGCAGCCAAGGGGCCATGACAGGGGCATCTTGGGGCTACACCTTC
v_call: TRBV4-2
clone_size: NA
d_call: TRBD1
j_call: TRBJ1-2

cdr3_aa: CSAFSGSGTDTQYF
cdr3_nt: TGCAGTGCTTTTAGCGGGAGTGGCACAGATACGCAGTATTTT
v_call: TRBV20-1
clone_size: NA
d_call: TRBD2
j_call: TRBJ2-3

cdr3_aa: CASSSRAGFGDTQYF
cdr3_nt: TGTGCCAGCAGCTCCAGAGCGGGATTCGGGGATACGCAGTATTTT
v_call: TRBV11-2
clone_size: once
d_call: TRBD2
j_call: TRBJ2-3

cdr3_aa: CASSLQYDQPQHF
cdr3_nt: TGCGCCAGCAGCTTGCAGTACGATCAGCCCCAGCATTTT
v_call: TRBV5-1
clone_size: NA
d_call: NA
j_call: TRBJ1-5

cdr3_aa: CASSPGLTVSYEQYF
cdr3_nt: TGCGCCAGCAGCCCGGGACTAACCGTCTCCTACGAGCAGTACTTC
v_call: TRBV4-3
clone_size: NA
d_call: TRBD2
j_call: TRBJ2-7

cdr3_aa: CATSIQSGTQETQYF
cdr3_nt: TGTGCCACCAGCATTCAAAGCGGTACCCAAGAGACCCAGTACTTC
v_call: TRBV15
clone_size: NA
d_call: NA
j_call: TRBJ2-5